This TCR beta chain was captured by sequencing in a study of blood T cell repertoires in COVID-19. The method was immunoSEQ multiplex PCR; TCRdb's version includes in-frame clones alone and lacks a portion of them. Among roughly 100,000 clones listed, around 84% were seen once. This clone has just a few counts. The length of the CDR3 is 14 residues. J lost 7 bases, V lost 4 bases, and 8 bases had no gene match. The germline V gene has CDR1 SGHRS and CDR2 YFSETQ. J is TRBJ1-2 and V is TRBV5-1, with 9 bases fitting TRBD1. The source is a human donor in a cohort sampled during active COVID-19. The specimen sequenced was peripheral blood. In nucleotides, the CDR3 is TGCGCCAGCAGCCCTCCGGGACAGGGATTTGGCTACACCTTC. As protein: CASSPPGQGFGYTF.